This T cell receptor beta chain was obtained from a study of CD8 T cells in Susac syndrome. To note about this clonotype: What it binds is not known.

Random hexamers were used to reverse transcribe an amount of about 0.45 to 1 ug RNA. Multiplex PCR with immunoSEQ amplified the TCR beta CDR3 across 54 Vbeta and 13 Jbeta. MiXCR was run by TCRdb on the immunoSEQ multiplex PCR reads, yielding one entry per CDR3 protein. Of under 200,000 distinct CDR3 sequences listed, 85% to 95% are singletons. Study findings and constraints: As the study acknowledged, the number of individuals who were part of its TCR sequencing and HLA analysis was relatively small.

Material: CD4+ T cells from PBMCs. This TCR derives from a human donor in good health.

The CDR3 bases are TGTGCCAGCAGCCAAGATAGCGGACAGGGGGTGGCCAAAAACATTCAGTACTTC. This translates into CASSQDSGQGVAKNIQYF. The genes are TRBV3-1 and TRBJ2-4; 10 nucleotides line up with TRBD1. The ends lost 0 bases at V and 1 base at J; junction bases unmatched: 6. There are 18 residues in the CDR3. Germline V CDR1 and CDR2: LGHDT, YNNKEL (reference sequence).